What follows are 2 T cell receptor beta chains derived from one specimen sequenced in a study of cytomegalovirus exposure and HLA in healthy donors. The PCR used 60 Vbeta and 13 Jbeta primers. Assay: immunoSEQ multiplex PCR; the TCRdb copy retains only in-frame clones and omits some. The profile shows about 170,000 clones, over 65% of them singletons. The sample comprised PBMCs. These receptor sequences come from a female donor in good health and CMV-seronegative.

The chain recombines TRBV10-3 with TRBJ1-5, with D uncertain. The ends were cut back, 3 bases at V and 1 base at J, with 10 bases in the middle. This CDR3 is built from 15 residues. Looked up from germline, CDR1 is ENHRY and CDR2 is SYGVKD. CDR3 DNA: TGTGCCATCAGTGATTCCGCCGCGAGCAATCAGCCCCAGCATTTT. Its protein is CAISDSAASNQPQHF.

This clone was seen a few times. The CDR3 region has the DNA TGCAGCCCAGGAGGTTCTGAAGCTTTCTTT. Amino acid sequence: CSPGGSEAFF. The rearrangement uses TRBV20-1 and TRBJ1-1; D is unclear. From germline, CDR1 is DFQATT and CDR2 SNEGSKA (reference sequence). The CDR3 is 10 residues long.